This TCR beta chain came from a study of blood T cell repertoires in COVID-19 (TCRdb year 2020). About the investigation overall: Samples from collaborators originated in the United States, Italy and Spain and spanned both the acute and convalescent phases of COVID-19. The material from the prospective study consisted of cDNA or gDNA derived from T cells, B-cell-depleted T cells, or PBMCs. The repertoires were made available in a free public database intended to serve as a resource for research on the immune response to SARS-CoV-2. Samples came from the ongoing ImmuneRACE study (first 160 participants) plus 1,254 subjects from 6 global collaborators. Sample metadata almost always included a de-identified subject ID, COVID-19 status, age in years and sex. Where available, HLA class I and class II types were taken from metadata supplied by the sample provider and were not determined by assay-based typing. Deeply sampled blood TCRbeta repertoires from subjects exposed to, actively infected with, or recovered from COVID-19 were included in the dataset.

Paper-wide results and their limitations: Clinical and demographic metadata were provided uncurated, with the amount varying by source and participant.

TCRbeta CDR3 regions were amplified from genomic DNA by means of the immunoSEQ Assay, a bias-controlled multiplex PCR. The authors processed their data as follows. The number of nucleated cells in each sample was estimated by amplification of reference gene primers within the assay. To quantify the absolute abundance of each unique TCRbeta CDR3 rearrangement, sequence reads were collapsed and filtered. For each sample, productive Simpson clonality was calculated as the square root of Simpson's diversity index across productive rearrangements. TCRdb took this table from immuneACCESS and kept in-frame rearrangements with V and J called. Such tables lack part of the clones; where checked against another copy, unresolved V genes explain under half of the gap, and the rest is unexplained. The V and J calls and the clone size are those of that table, but D and trimming were determined from the DNA. A total of 25,000 or so clones appear in this sample, over 85% of them only once. Of the sample, about 4% is held by the ten largest clones.

At the junction V is shortened by 6 bases and J by 6 bases; bases outside the gene matches: 12. Sequences MNHEY (CDR1) and SVGAGI (CDR2) are obtained from the germline V gene. From its cysteine to its phenylalanine, the CDR3 spans 15 amino acids. The only DNA kept is the CDR3, 45 bases in frame from the first base. About this clone itself: The target of this receptor is not known. No clone much larger than this one lies a single base away; base qualities are absent.

Each collaborating institution followed its own protocols to collect whole blood in K2EDTA tubes. Collaborator samples were shipped for TCRbeta analysis as frozen whole blood, isolated PBMCs, or DNA extracted from either sample type. Input material: peripheral blood. This clonotype was obtained from a human donor with active COVID-19. The donor label of this sample is uncertain. The rearrangement combines TRBV6-5 with TRBJ2-7, with TRBD1 matching 9 junction bases. The CDR3 reads CASRGPGTGSIEQYF. The sequenced DNA is TGTGCCAGCAGGGGACCCGGGACAGGGTCTATCGAGCAGTACTTC.